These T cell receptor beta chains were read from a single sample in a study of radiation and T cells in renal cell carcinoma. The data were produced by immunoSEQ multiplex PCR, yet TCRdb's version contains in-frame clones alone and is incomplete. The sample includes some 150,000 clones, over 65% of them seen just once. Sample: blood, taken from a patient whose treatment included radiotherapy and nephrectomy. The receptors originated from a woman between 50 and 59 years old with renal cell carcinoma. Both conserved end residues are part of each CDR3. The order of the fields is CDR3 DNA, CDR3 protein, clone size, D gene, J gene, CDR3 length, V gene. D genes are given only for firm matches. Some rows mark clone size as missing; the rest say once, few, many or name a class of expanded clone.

CDR3nt: TGTGCCAGCAGTGAAAGACTGAGTAATGAAAAACTGTTTTTT; CDR3aa: CASSERLSNEKLFF; abundance: -; d_gene: -; j_gene: TRBJ1-4; len: 14; v_gene: TRBV2
CDR3nt: TGTGCCAGCGACAGGGCCGAGGACAATGAGCAGTTCTTC; CDR3aa: CASDRAEDNEQFF; abundance: -; d_gene: TRBD1; j_gene: TRBJ2-1; len: 13; v_gene: TRBV2
CDR3nt: TGTGCCAGCAGTAAACAGGGAGGGGCCCTTCAGCCCCAGCATTTT; CDR3aa: CASSKQGGALQPQHF; abundance: -; d_gene: -; j_gene: TRBJ1-5; len: 15; v_gene: TRBV7-9
CDR3nt: TGTGCCAGCAGTGGACAGGGGGCAACGAAAGGCTACACCTTC; CDR3aa: CASSGQGATKGYTF; abundance: few; d_gene: TRBD1; j_gene: TRBJ1-2; len: 14; v_gene: TRBV6-5
CDR3nt: TGTGCCAGCAGTTACTCCGGGACAGGGGACGAGCAGTACTTC; CDR3aa: CASSYSGTGDEQYF; abundance: -; d_gene: TRBD1; j_gene: TRBJ2-7; len: 14; v_gene: TRBV6-5
CDR3nt: TGTGCCAGCAGCGTAGGGACTAGCGGGAGAGGGGAGCTGTTTTTT; CDR3aa: CASSVGTSGRGELFF; abundance: -; d_gene: TRBD2; j_gene: TRBJ2-2; len: 15; v_gene: TRBV9
CDR3nt: TGTGCCAGCAGACCCGCCCCTTTGAGGCCCGGCTACACCTTC; CDR3aa: CASRPAPLRPGYTF; abundance: once; d_gene: -; j_gene: TRBJ1-2; len: 14; v_gene: TRBV2
CDR3nt: TGTGCCAGCAGTGAGGGAAGAGGCACAGATACGCAGTATTTT; CDR3aa: CASSEGRGTDTQYF; abundance: once; d_gene: -; j_gene: TRBJ2-3; len: 14; v_gene: TRBV2
CDR3nt: TGTGCCTGGAGTGCAGTCTACGGAAACACCATATATTTT; CDR3aa: CAWSAVYGNTIYF; abundance: once; d_gene: -; j_gene: TRBJ1-3; len: 13; v_gene: TRBV30
CDR3nt: TGTGCCAGCAGCCAAGTTACTAGCGGGAGGTCCGGGGAGCTGTTTTTT; CDR3aa: CASSQVTSGRSGELFF; abundance: -; d_gene: TRBD2; j_gene: TRBJ2-2; len: 16; v_gene: TRBV4-2
CDR3nt: TGTGCCAGCAGCGACAGGGCCGATGCAACTAATGAAAAACTGTTTTTT; CDR3aa: CASSDRADATNEKLFF; abundance: -; d_gene: TRBD1; j_gene: TRBJ1-4; len: 16; v_gene: TRBV6-4
CDR3nt: TGTGCCTGGAGTGGACAGGCAGTTACTACTGAAGCTTTCTTT; CDR3aa: CAWSGQAVTTEAFF; abundance: few; d_gene: -; j_gene: TRBJ1-1; len: 14; v_gene: TRBV30
CDR3nt: TGCGCCAGCAGCCAAGATCTGGCTAGCGGGGGGAATGAGCAGTTCTTC; CDR3aa: CASSQDLASGGNEQFF; abundance: -; d_gene: TRBD2; j_gene: TRBJ2-1; len: 16; v_gene: TRBV4-3
CDR3nt: TGTGCCAGCAGTTCGTCCTCAGGGGTGGGGGGTGAAAAACTGTTTTTT; CDR3aa: CASSSSSGVGGEKLFF; abundance: -; d_gene: -; j_gene: TRBJ1-4; len: 16; v_gene: TRBV27
CDR3nt: TGTGCCAGTAGTCGCGGTGGAAGACAGGGGTGGGACACAGATACGCAGTATTTT; CDR3aa: CASSRGGRQGWDTDTQYF; abundance: few; d_gene: TRBD1; j_gene: TRBJ2-3; len: 18; v_gene: TRBV19
CDR3nt: TGTGCCAGCACTACTATCGGGAACACTGAAGCTTTCTTT; CDR3aa: CASTTIGNTEAFF; abundance: -; d_gene: -; j_gene: TRBJ1-1; len: 13; v_gene: TRBV7-9
CDR3nt: TGTGCCAGCAGCCAAGAAGGAGGGCGCTCCTACGAGCAGTACTTC; CDR3aa: CASSQEGGRSYEQYF; abundance: -; d_gene: -; j_gene: TRBJ2-7; len: 15; v_gene: TRBV4-2
CDR3nt: TGCGCCAGCAGCCAAGATCGGAACTTACAAGGAGGAAACACCATATATTTT; CDR3aa: CASSQDRNLQGGNTIYF; abundance: -; d_gene: -; j_gene: TRBJ1-3; len: 17; v_gene: TRBV4-3
CDR3nt: TGTGCCAGCAGCTCTAGCGGGGCCCAAGATACGCAGTATTTT; CDR3aa: CASSSSGAQDTQYF; abundance: -; d_gene: TRBD2; j_gene: TRBJ2-3; len: 14; v_gene: TRBV5-4
CDR3nt: TGTGCCATCAGTGAGAAGGGAGAGACCCAGTACTTC; CDR3aa: CAISEKGETQYF; abundance: -; d_gene: -; j_gene: TRBJ2-5; len: 12; v_gene: TRBV10-3